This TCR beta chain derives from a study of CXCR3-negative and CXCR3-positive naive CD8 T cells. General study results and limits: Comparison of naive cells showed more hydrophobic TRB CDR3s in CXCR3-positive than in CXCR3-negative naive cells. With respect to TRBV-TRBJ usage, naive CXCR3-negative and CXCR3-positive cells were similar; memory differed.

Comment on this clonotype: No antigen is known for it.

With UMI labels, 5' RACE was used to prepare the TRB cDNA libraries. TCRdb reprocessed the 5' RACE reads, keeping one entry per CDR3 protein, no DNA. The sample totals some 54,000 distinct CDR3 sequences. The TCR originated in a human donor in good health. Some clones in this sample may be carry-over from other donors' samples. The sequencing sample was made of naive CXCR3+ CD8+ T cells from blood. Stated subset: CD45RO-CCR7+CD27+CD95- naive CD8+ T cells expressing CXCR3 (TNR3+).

Here the CDR3 reads CASSSNEGLATYEQYF. The rearrangement links TRBV5-1 to TRBJ2-7; TCRdb's assignment of TRBD2 cannot be checked, as there is no DNA. Germline V gives CDR1 SGHRS, CDR2 YFSETQ. CDR3 length equals 16 residues.